Following are 7 T cell receptor beta chains from one sample sequenced in a study of blood T cell repertoires in COVID-19. Profiled with immunoSEQ multiplex PCR; TCRdb holds only in-frame clones, not every one. The table has under 150,000 clones, almost 85% seen once; the top ten hold 1.4% to 1.5%. Sample: peripheral blood. All receptors come from a man aged 55 to 70 with acute or convalescent COVID-19.

V and J are TRBV3-1 (or the pseudogene TRBV3-2) and TRBJ2-2, with D perhaps TRBD1 (7 bases). Germline-derived CDR1 and CDR2 are LGHDT and YNNKEL (reference sequence). Trimming left V 3 bases short and J 0 bases short, with 17 bases between. There are 18 residues in the CDR3. CDR3 nucleotide sequence: TGTGCCAGCAGCCACTTCGATGCGGGACAGTCGAACACCGGGGAGCTGTTTTTT. The encoded protein is CASSHFDAGQSNTGELFF.

The chain uses TRBV6-1 and TRBJ1-1, with D unresolved. V was cut by 2 bases and J by 6 bases, with 13 bases left in between. The CDR3 sequence is 14 residues long. The germline gives CDR1 MNHNS, CDR2 SASEGT. The CDR3 bases are TGTGCCAGCAGTGAATGGCGAGGAACTTCTGAAGCTTTCTTT. Its protein product is CASSEWRGTSEAFF.

The V gene is TRBV5-1, the J gene TRBJ2-2; TRBD1 is a possible D gene (6 bases). V was trimmed by 3 bases and J by 2 bases, leaving 11 bases between them. CDR1 is SGHRS, CDR2 YFSETQ, per germline. This CDR3 region has 15 residues. In DNA form, the CDR3 reads TGCGCCAGCAGCTCCGGGACACTCAACACCGGGGAGCTGTTTTTT. Translated: CASSSGTLNTGELFF.

The chain joins TRBV4-1 to TRBJ1-1; D remains ambiguous. From germline, CDR1 is MGHRA and CDR2 YSYEKL. The length of the CDR3 is 14 residues. V lost 1 base, J lost 8 bases, and 14 bases lay in between. This CDR3 is CASSQVVGVEEAFF. The CDR3 DNA sequence: TGCGCCAGCAGCCAAGTCGTCGGAGTTGAGGAAGCTTTCTTT.

The chain combines TRBV24-1 with TRBJ2-7; 9 nucleotides align to TRBD1. The V segment lost 4 bases and the J segment 3 bases; nucleotides outside the gene matches: 6. The CDR3 is 15 amino acids. Germline lookup yields CDR1 KGHDR and CDR2 SFDVKD. The CDR3: CATSDPGQGNYEQYF. The CDR3 DNA is TGTGCCACCAGTGACCCGGGACAGGGAAACTACGAGCAGTACTTC.

The chain is built from TRBV27 and TRBJ2-3; 9 nucleotides line up with TRBD1. With 0 bases clipped from V and 0 bases from J, the junction kept 19 bases outside the gene matches. The germline V gene encodes CDR1 MNHEY and CDR2 SMNVEV (reference sequence). CDR3 length: 22 residues. CDR3 nucleotides: TGTGCCAGCAGTTTATCAGCCGGGGACAGGGCGACTAGCTCCACTAGCACAGATACGCAGTATTTT. Translation gives CASSLSAGDRATSSTSTDTQYF.

V and J are TRBV5-4 and TRBJ2-1; 10 bases match TRBD2. The CDR3 contains 16 residues. CDR1 is SGHNT and CDR2 is YYREEE in the germline V gene (reference sequence). V lost 1 base, J lost 2 bases, and 3 bases stayed unmatched. The CDR3 DNA is TGTGCCAGCAGCTTGTCAGCGGGAGGGCCCTACAATGAGCAGTTCTTC. Protein product: CASSLSAGGPYNEQFF.